This entry lists 17 T cell receptor beta chains sequenced from one sample in a study of T cell responses to AZD1222 COVID-19 vaccine. Assay used: immunoSEQ multiplex PCR; TCRdb lists only in-frame clones, some missing. This table has approximately 120,000 clones, roughly 90% appearing once. This material consisted of peripheral blood, taken on day 0 of AZD1222 vaccination. The receptors originated from an adult in good health.

This rearrangement joins TRBV7-9 to TRBJ2-3; the D gene is possibly TRBD1 (6 bases). From germline, CDR1 is SEHNR and CDR2 FQNEAQ (reference sequence). This CDR3 is 14 amino acids long. V shed 1 base and J shed 2 bases, with 7 bases lying between them. CDR3 sequence (DNA): TGTGCCAGCAGCTTAGGACAGGTCACAGATACGCAGTATTTT. This codes for CASSLGQVTDTQYF.

In DNA form, the CDR3 reads TGTGCCAGCAGCAACCCCCCGGGACAGGTGGGCGGCTATGGCTACACCTTC. Protein sequence: CASSNPPGQVGGYGYTF. The gene calls are TRBV11-2 and TRBJ1-2; 8 nucleotides agree with TRBD1. Germline assignment: CDR1 SGHAT and CDR2 FQNNGV. The CDR3 loop spans 17 amino acids. Germline trimming cut 5 bases from V and 4 bases from J; bases unmatched to any gene: 15.

This clone was seen only once. The V and J genes are TRBV7-3 and TRBJ2-3; D is possibly TRBD1 (5 bases). Trimming removed 4 bases from V and 7 bases from J, with 15 bases in between. From germline, CDR1 is SGHTA and CDR2 FQGTGA. This CDR3 region has 14 residues. The CDR3 is CASSSSGLMNTQYF. CDR3 DNA sequence: TGTGCCAGCAGCTCATCAGGGTTAATGAATACGCAGTATTTT.

The chain employs TRBV6-5 and TRBJ2-2, with a possible D match to TRBD2 (5 bases). The CDR3 sequence is 14 residues long. Germline lookup yields CDR1 MNHEY and CDR2 SVGAGI. V lost 0 bases, J lost 4 bases, and 6 bases lay in between. The DNA of the CDR3 is TGTGCCAGCAGTTACTCGAGGGTCACCGGGGAGCTGTTTTTT. The encoded protein is CASSYSRVTGELFF.

CDR3 sequence: CASSPVGQSSGNTIYF. Here the CDR3 DNA reads TGTGCCAGCTCACCAGTAGGGCAGAGCTCTGGAAACACCATATATTTT. The gene calls are TRBV18 and TRBJ1-3; D ambiguous. Trimming pared 2 bases from V and 0 bases from J, leaving 11 bases between. CDR1 and CDR2 from the germline V gene are KGHSH and LQKENI. CDR3 length: 16 amino acids.

The V gene is TRBV10-3, the J gene TRBJ1-5; the D is unclear. CDR3 length: 13 amino acids. Between the trimmed V and J ends, which lost 4 bases and 6 bases, there was a span of 10 bases. The V gene's germline CDR1 is ENHRY and CDR2 SYGVKD. The CDR3 coding sequence is TGTGCCATCAGTGTTAGGGAGGGTCAGCCCCAGCATTTT. Encoded protein: CAISVREGQPQHF.

CDR3 in amino acids: CASSPPSGTRKETQYF. CDR3 nucleotides: TGTGCCAGCAGCCCCCCCTCCGGGACTAGAAAAGAGACCCAGTACTTC. This chain uses TRBV7-9 with TRBJ2-5, with 8 bases lining up with TRBD2. The V and J ends lost 5 bases and 3 bases, in that order; junction bases with no gene match: 11. The CDR3 spans 16 residues. Per germline, CDR1 SEHNR and CDR2 FQNEAQ (reference sequence).

This rearrangement joins TRBV7-2 to TRBJ1-1; D is undetermined. V was clipped by 1 base and J by 4 bases, with 10 bases between them. Germline-derived CDR1 and CDR2 are SGHTA and FQGNSA. The CDR3 totals 14 residues. Here the CDR3 reads CASSLDGKGTEAFF. In nucleotides, the CDR3 is TGTGCCAGCAGCTTAGACGGGAAGGGCACTGAAGCTTTCTTT.

V usage is TRBV14 and J usage is TRBJ2-7; D is perhaps TRBD1 (5 bases). This CDR3 contains 15 residues. V was shortened by 5 bases and J by 0 bases, with 14 bases between the two germline ends. Germline CDR1 and CDR2: SGHDN and FVKESK. In DNA, the CDR3 is TGTGCCAGCAGCGTAACAGGCTACCCCTCCTACGAGCAGTACTTC. Its translation is CASSVTGYPSYEQYF.

The chain carries TRBV4-3 and TRBJ1-2, with D unclear. The CDR3 contains 15 residues. Germline CDR1 LGHNA, CDR2 YSLEER. V was trimmed by 1 base and J by 4 bases, leaving 13 bases between them. CDR3 nucleotides: TGCGCCAGCAGCCAAGGTTATCCAGGAATCTATGGCTACACCTTC. It codes for CASSQGYPGIYGYTF.

This rearrangement joins TRBV6-2 or TRBV6-3 to TRBJ1-5; D not certain. Trimming stripped 6 bases from V and 9 bases from J, with 15 bases between. Germline V gene sequence: CDR1 MNHEY, CDR2 SVGEGT. The CDR3 contains 13 residues. The CDR3 nucleotides read TGTGCCAGCAGCCCAGGACTTCGGACGCCCCAGCATTTT. Translation gives CASSPGLRTPQHF.

The chain joins TRBV19 to TRBJ2-3; the match to TRBD2 covers 10 bases. CDR3 length: 19 amino acids. CDR1 LNHDA and CDR2 SQIVND come from the germline V gene (reference sequence). Trimming at V came to 4 bases and at J to 0 bases, leaving 13 bases not matched to a gene. The CDR3 here is CASSTNSGGLFFSTDTQYF. As DNA, the CDR3 is TGTGCCAGTAGTACCAATAGCGGGGGGCTGTTCTTCAGCACAGATACGCAGTATTTT. The full variable domain, in which reference TRBV19 and TRBJ2-3 provide the parts outside the CDR3, is DGGITQSPKYLFRKEGQNVTLSCEQNLNHDAMYWYRQDPGQGLRLIYYSQIVNDFQKGDIAEGYSVSREKKESFPLTVTSAQKNPTAFYLCASSTNSGGLFFSTDTQYFGPGTRLTVL.

This chain joins TRBV5-1 and TRBJ2-1; D possibly corresponds to TRBD2 (5 bases). The germline V gene has CDR1 SGHRS and CDR2 YFSETQ. This CDR3 contains 13 residues. V lost 0 bases to trimming and J lost 6 bases, with 7 bases between them. The CDR3 protein is CASSLGTVNEQFF. CDR3 in DNA: TGCGCCAGCAGCTTGGGGACTGTCAATGAGCAGTTCTTC.

This clone came up once. V and J are TRBV6-2 or TRBV6-3 and TRBJ2-7, with D perhaps assigned TRBD1 or TRBD2 (5 bases each). V was clipped by 2 bases and J by 7 bases, with 18 bases between them. CDR1 and CDR2 (germline): MNHEY, SVGEGT. The CDR3 is 15 residues long. The CDR3 here is CASSYMSSPKGEQYF. CDR3 in DNA: TGTGCCAGCAGTTACATGTCTAGCCCTAAGGGGGAGCAGTACTTC.

The CDR3 sequence is CASADVAGANSPLHF. The CDR3, as DNA: TGCGCCAGCGCCGACGTCGCGGGGGCTAATTCACCCCTCCACTTT. V and J are TRBV5-1 and TRBJ1-6; TRBD1 might be the D (6 bases). The CDR3 has 15 residues. Germline CDR1 SGHRS, CDR2 YFSETQ. With 7 bases removed from V and 6 bases from J, the gap between germline ends came to 17 bases.

The V call is TRBV28, the J call TRBJ2-7, with D possibly being TRBD2 (7 bases). The CDR3 has 14 amino acids. V lost 6 bases to trimming and J lost 4 bases, with 16 bases between them. The V gene's germline CDR1 is MDHEN and CDR2 SYDVKM. CDR3 sequence (DNA): TGTGCCAGCAGCCTCGGACTAGGGGGTTACGAGCAGTACTTC. Amino acid sequence: CASSLGLGGYEQYF.

The chain carries TRBV28 and TRBJ2-1; 10 nucleotides agree with TRBD1. V trimming: 4 bases; J trimming: 3 bases; junction bases outside the gene matches: 6. The CDR3 spans 16 residues. Germline CDR1 MDHEN, CDR2 SYDVKM. CDR3 DNA sequence: TGTGCCAGCAGTTCAATTGGACAGGGGGTCTACAATGAGCAGTTCTTC. This translates into CASSSIGQGVYNEQFF.